Many counts were recorded for the clone carrying this TCR beta chain. Its matching antigen is unknown. Germline V CDR1 and CDR2: SQVTM, ANQGSEA. This CDR3 region has 11 residues. The V end lost 5 bases, the J end lost 5 bases, and 9 bases lay between the germline ends. These data originate in a study of human T cells and chemical hapten exposure. Findings and limits, study-wide: Significantly more large CDR3 similarity clusters arose among expanded TCRs than among controls.

MiXCR was run by TCRdb on the RACE reads, yielding one entry per CDR3 protein. This table has roughly 34,000 distinct CDR3 sequences, around 10% appearing once. The sample's time point: pre-sensitization, week 0. Treatment: therapeutic diphenylcyclopropenone sensitization with weekly scalp DPC. Whole blood, unfractionated, served as the material for total RNA extraction. This receptor was taken from a man between 45 and 60 years old with alopecia areata. Some clones in this sample may be carry-over from other donors' samples. The chain recombines TRBV29-1 with TRBJ2-5, with D perhaps being TRBD1 or TRBD2 (6 bases each). The material sequenced was whole blood, taken in connection with sensitization to the hapten diphenylcyclopropenone (DPC). In DNA form, the CDR3 reads TGCAGCGTTCGGAGGGGGGAGACCCAGTACTTC. Protein sequence: CSVRRGETQYF.